The subject of this entry is one TCR beta chain. The antigen is undetermined. This entry belongs to a study of neoadjuvant anti-PD-1 for oral cavity cancer. Findings of the study overall: Higher pretreatment Treg/Th17 ratios tracked higher pretreatment blood clonality.

Germline loops: CDR1 SGHDT, CDR2 YYEEEE. Trimming pared 1 base from V and 6 bases from J, leaving 22 bases between. The CDR3 is 17 amino acids. These newly diagnosed stage II-IVA oral cavity squamous cell carcinoma patients had no prior systemic or radiation treatment. Repertoires were generated with immunoSEQ multiplex PCR, while TCRdb's copy carries only in-frame clones and drops some. Of 72,000 or so clones detected, 80% to 90% appear once; the ten largest clones hold 3.4%. The V call is TRBV5-6, the J call TRBJ1-2; tentative D call: TRBD1 (6 bases). The clonotype was recovered from a person between 40 and 80 years old with oral cavity squamous cell carcinoma. The sequences come from PBMCs, collected before nivolumab (anti-PD-1) treatment. The CDR3: CASSLLGWGRGFDGYTF. CDR3 DNA: TGTGCCAGCAGCTTGCTGGGTTGGGGGCGTGGATTTGATGGCTACACCTTC.